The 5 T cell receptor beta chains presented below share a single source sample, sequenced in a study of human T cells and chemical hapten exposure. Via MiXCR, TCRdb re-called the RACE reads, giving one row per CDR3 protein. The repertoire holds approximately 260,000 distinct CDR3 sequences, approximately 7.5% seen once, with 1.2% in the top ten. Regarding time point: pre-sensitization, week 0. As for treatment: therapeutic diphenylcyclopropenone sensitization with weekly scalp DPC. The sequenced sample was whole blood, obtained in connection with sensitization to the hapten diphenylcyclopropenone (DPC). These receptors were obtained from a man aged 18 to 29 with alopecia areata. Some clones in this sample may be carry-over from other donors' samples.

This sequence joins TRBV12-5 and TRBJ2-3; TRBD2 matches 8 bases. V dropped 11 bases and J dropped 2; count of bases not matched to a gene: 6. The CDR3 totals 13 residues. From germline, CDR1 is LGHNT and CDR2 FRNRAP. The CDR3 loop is CAGTGGATDTQYF. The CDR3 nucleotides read TGTGCTGGGACGGGGGGGGCCACAGATACGCAGTATTTT.

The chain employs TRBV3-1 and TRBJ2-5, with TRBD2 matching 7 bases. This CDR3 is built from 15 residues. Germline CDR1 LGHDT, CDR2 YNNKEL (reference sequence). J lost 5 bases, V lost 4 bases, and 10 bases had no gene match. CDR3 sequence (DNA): TGTGCCAGCAGCCCCAGAGGACTAGTCCGGGAGACCCAGTACTTC. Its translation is CASSPRGLVRETQYF.

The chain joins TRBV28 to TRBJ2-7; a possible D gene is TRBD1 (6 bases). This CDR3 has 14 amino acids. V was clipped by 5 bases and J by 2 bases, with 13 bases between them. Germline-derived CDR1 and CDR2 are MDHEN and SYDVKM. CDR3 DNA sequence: TGTGCCAGCAGTAGGGGGACCTTCGCCTACGAGCAGTACTTC. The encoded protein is CASSRGTFAYEQYF.

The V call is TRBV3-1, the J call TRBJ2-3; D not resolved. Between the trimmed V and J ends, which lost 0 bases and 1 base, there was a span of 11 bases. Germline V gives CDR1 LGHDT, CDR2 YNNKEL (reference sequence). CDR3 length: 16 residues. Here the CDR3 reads CASSQDIRIRTDTQYF. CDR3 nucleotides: TGTGCCAGCAGCCAAGATATTAGGATCCGCACAGATACGCAGTATTTT.

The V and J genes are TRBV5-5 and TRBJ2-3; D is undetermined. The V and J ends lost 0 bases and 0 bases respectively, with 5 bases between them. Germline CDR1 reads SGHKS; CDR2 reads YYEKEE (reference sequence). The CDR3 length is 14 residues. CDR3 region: CASSLATSTDTQYF. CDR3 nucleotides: TGTGCCAGCAGCTTGGCGACGAGCACAGATACGCAGTATTTT. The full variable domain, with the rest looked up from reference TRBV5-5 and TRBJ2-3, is DAGVTQSPTHLIKTRGQQVTLRCSPISGHKSVSWYQQVLGQGPQFIFQYYEKEERGRGNFPDRFSARQFPNYSSELNVNALLLGDSALYLCASSLATSTDTQYFGPGTRLTVL.